Listed below are T cell receptor beta chains from one sample, sequenced in a study of Graves' ophthalmopathy and Graves' hyperthyroidism. TCRdb itself ran the multiplex PCR reads through MiXCR, one entry per CDR3 protein. The sample contains 680,000 or so distinct CDR3 sequences, about 24% of which appear only once. The material sequenced was peripheral blood. These receptors all stem from a woman aged 18-35 years with stable Graves' hyperthyroidism. Some clones in this sample may be carry-over from other donors' samples. Each CDR3 is given with its conserved first and last residue. D genes are given only for firm matches. The size field is filled for only some rows; it gives once, few, many or a size class.

D gene	J gene	clone size	V gene	CDR3 DNA	CDR3 protein
NA	TRBJ2-2	many	TRBV9	TGTGCCAGCAGCGTAGACACAGCAGTCGGGGAGCTGTTTTTT	CASSVDTAVGELFF
NA	TRBJ2-2	many	TRBV20-1	TGCAGTGCTAGGCCTGGACCCGGGGAGCTGTTTTTT	CSARPGPGELFF
NA	TRBJ2-7	many	TRBV6-1	TGTGCCAGCAGCTCTAGCGCTACCTCCTACGAGCAGTACTTC	CASSSSATSYEQYF
NA	TRBJ1-1	many	TRBV11-2	TGTGCCAGCAGCTTGGAAATTTGGGTGCCGGGCTTCTCTGAAGCTTTCTTT	CASSLEIWVPGFSEAFF
TRBD1	TRBJ1-6	many	TRBV19	TGTGCCAGTAGTCCCGCCGACAGGGCAAGGAATTCACCCCTCCACTTT	CASSPADRARNSPLHF
NA	TRBJ1-1	once	TRBV2	TGTGCCAGCAGGCGGGACGCCGCGGGGAACACTGAAGCTTTCTTT	CASRRDAAGNTEAFF
NA	TRBJ1-2	many	TRBV28	TGTGCCAGCAAGGACAGCCTTTTAGGAGGCTACACCTTC	CASKDSLLGGYTF
NA	TRBJ2-5	many	TRBV6-1	TGTGCCAGCAGTGTGGAGTTCCAAGAGACCCAGTACTTC	CASSVEFQETQYF
TRBD1	TRBJ2-7	few	TRBV28	TGTGCCAGCAGTTTTCCCCCAGGGGGTGCCTACGAGCAGTACTTC	CASSFPPGGAYEQYF
TRBD1	TRBJ1-1	NA	TRBV2	TGTGCCACGGACAGGGACAGAGCCGAAAATGAAGCTTTCTTT	CATDRDRAENEAFF
NA	TRBJ2-5	many	TRBV2	TGTGCCAGCAGCCCCATCAGGACTGGAATACAAGAGACCCAGTACTTC	CASSPIRTGIQETQYF
TRBD2	TRBJ2-7	many	TRBV5-1	TGCGCCAGCAGCTTGGGGAAGCGGGGGTACTCCTACGAGCAGTACTTC	CASSLGKRGYSYEQYF
NA	TRBJ1-3	once	TRBV6-2/TRBV6-3	TGTGCCAGCAGCCGAACAGGGTACGGAAACACCATATATTTT	CASSRTGYGNTIYF
NA	TRBJ1-5	many	TRBV12-3/TRBV12-4	TGTGCCAGCAGTTTATGGGGGAGTAGCAATCAGCCCCAGCATTTT	CASSLWGSSNQPQHF
NA	TRBJ1-1	many	TRBV2	TGTGCCAGCAGGGGAACATTGAACACTGAAGCTTTCTTT	CASRGTLNTEAFF
NA	TRBJ2-5	many	TRBV7-2	TGTGCCAGCAGCTCGACGACAGGTTGGACCCAGTACTTC	CASSSTTGWTQYF
NA	TRBJ1-2	many	TRBV29-1	TGCAGCGTTGAAGGGGAAAACTATGGCTACACCTTC	CSVEGENYGYTF
TRBD1	TRBJ2-2	many	TRBV29-1	TGCAGCGGCGGACAGGGGGCGAAGGAGCTGTTTTTT	CSGGQGAKELFF
NA	TRBJ1-2	many	TRBV3-1	TGTGCCAGCAGCCAAGACCCAGGGAGACATGGCTACACCTTC	CASSQDPGRHGYTF
NA	TRBJ2-5	many	TRBV6-2/TRBV6-3	TGTGCGACGTCCCCTTTTCGGAGGGAACAAGAGACCCAGTACTTC	CATSPFRREQETQYF
TRBD1	TRBJ2-5	many	TRBV13	TGTGCCAGCAGCGACACCTCCGGGACAGGACAAGAGACCCAGTACTTC	CASSDTSGTGQETQYF
TRBD2	TRBJ2-7	NA	TRBV2	TGTGCCAGCAAGTTAACTAGCGGGAGGGGGGCCTCCTACGAGCAGTACTTC	CASKLTSGRGASYEQYF
NA	TRBJ2-5	many	TRBV6-5	TGTGCCAGCAGTTCGCCGGGGGACTCCCCTATCCAGTACTTC	CASSSPGDSPIQYF
NA	TRBJ1-5	many	TRBV10-3	TGTGCCATCAGTGAGTCCTCGAGGTTGGATCAGCCCCAGCATTTT	CAISESSRLDQPQHF
NA	TRBJ2-3	NA	TRBV6-1	TGTGCCAGCAGTAGTCGGGGCCCAGATACGCAGTATTTT	CASSSRGPDTQYF
NA	TRBJ1-1	NA	TRBV5-1	TGCGCCAGCAGCTGGGCAGGGGAGGACACTGAAGCTTTCTTT	CASSWAGEDTEAFF
NA	TRBJ2-7	many	TRBV20-1	TGCAGTGCTCAGTCACCGAGAAACGAGCAGTACTTC	CSAQSPRNEQYF
NA	TRBJ2-7	many	TRBV6-5	TGTGCCAGCAGTTACCGCCCTGGGGGTTACGAGCAGTACTTC	CASSYRPGGYEQYF
TRBD2	TRBJ2-5	NA	TRBV24-1	TGTGCCACCAGTGATTTCCCGGGAGGGCGCCAGTACTTC	CATSDFPGGRQYF
NA	TRBJ1-5	few	TRBV6-2/TRBV6-3	TGTGCCAGCAGGTTTACGTTGGAGAATAGCAATCAGCCCCAGCATTTT	CASRFTLENSNQPQHF
NA	TRBJ1-1	many	TRBV6-5	TGTGCCAGCAGTTACAACAGGGAAGCTTTCTTT	CASSYNREAFF
TRBD1	TRBJ1-2	NA	TRBV6-1	TGTGCCAGCACTCTTCCCTGGACAGGGGTTAGTCTCTATGGCTACACCTTC	CASTLPWTGVSLYGYTF
NA	TRBJ2-7	many	TRBV11-2	TGTGCCAGCAGCTTAAGCATGACCGAGCAGTACTTC	CASSLSMTEQYF
TRBD1	TRBJ1-5	many	TRBV6-1	TGTGCCAGCAGTGACAGGGCAGGGGGCCGGGTTCAGCCCCAGCATTTT	CASSDRAGGRVQPQHF
NA	TRBJ1-1	many	TRBV18	TGTGCCAGCGGACCGGACAGGAACACTGAAGCTTTCTTT	CASGPDRNTEAFF
NA	TRBJ1-5	NA	TRBV12-3/TRBV12-4	TGTGCCAGCAGCCATAGTGGAGATCAGCCCCAGCATTTT	CASSHSGDQPQHF
TRBD1	TRBJ2-7	NA	TRBV7-9	TGTGCCAGCAGTCGAGCCGGGACAGGTGAAACCTACGAGCAGTACTTC	CASSRAGTGETYEQYF
TRBD1	TRBJ1-1	many	TRBV6-1	TGTGCCAGCAGCGACAGGGCCGACCGAGCTTTCTTT	CASSDRADRAFF
TRBD2	TRBJ2-2	many	TRBV6-1	TGTGCCAGCAGTGAGGCGTCAGGACTAGCGGGGTACAGGACCGGGGAGCTGTTTTTT	CASSEASGLAGYRTGELFF
TRBD1	TRBJ2-2	many	TRBV5-1	TGCGCCAGCAGCATTACAGGGGGCACGAACACCGGGGAGCTGTTTTTT	CASSITGGTNTGELFF
NA	TRBJ2-5	many	TRBV12-3/TRBV12-4	TGTGCCAGCAGTTTGATGGACGTAGAAGAGACCCAGTACTTC	CASSLMDVEETQYF
NA	TRBJ2-7	few	TRBV20-1	TGCAGTGCAAAGGGGGGGTACGAGCAGTACTTC	CSAKGGYEQYF
TRBD2	TRBJ2-5	NA	TRBV3-1	TGTGCCAGCAGCCGTAGGACTAGCGGGGGCCAAGAGACCCAGTACTTC	CASSRRTSGGQETQYF